The clone carrying this TCR beta chain was counted between two and nine times. The data are from a study of blood T cell repertoires in COVID-19. About the study: COVID-19 samples, acute and convalescent, were from the United States, Italy and Spain. Nucleic acid was either cDNA or gDNA, and it came from T cells, B-cell-depleted T cells, or PBMCs.

The trim removed 3 bases at V and 2 bases at J, leaving 5 bases unmatched. Germline assignment: CDR1 SGHVS and CDR2 FNYEAQ. The CDR3 consists of 16 residues. The table came from immunoSEQ multiplex PCR; TCRdb's copy has only in-frame clones and leaves some out. Here the sample spans 60,000 to 90,000 clones, roughly 70% being singletons. The source of this sequence is a human donor with acute or convalescent COVID-19. The donor label of this sample is uncertain. The sequenced material came from peripheral blood. This chain uses TRBV7-6 with TRBJ2-1; TRBD1 matches at 9 bases. This CDR3 is CASSLPGQGTYNEQFF. In DNA, the CDR3 is TGTGCCAGCAGCTTGCCGGGACAGGGTACCTACAATGAGCAGTTCTTC.